Listed below are T cell receptor beta chains from one sample, sequenced in a study of T cell changes during pregnancy in multiple sclerosis. Assay: immunoSEQ multiplex PCR; the TCRdb copy retains only in-frame clones and omits some. The profile covers 35,000 to 45,000 clones, with about 91% appearing a single time and about 0.5% taken by the ten largest. Here the sequenced sample was CD4+ T cells from peripheral blood mononuclear cells, taken in the second trimester of pregnancy. These TCRs come from a female donor in good health, enrolled as a control in a pregnancy study. Each CDR3 is given with its conserved first and last residue. The order of the fields is V gene, J gene, clone size, D gene, CDR3 DNA, CDR3 protein. A D gene is named only where the DNA matches it firmly. Rows give clone size only sometimes, using once, few, many, or a class for an expanded clone.

V gene: TRBV20-1; J gene: TRBJ2-1; clone size: .; D gene: .; CDR3 DNA: TGCAGTGCGTCTCCGGGGTCCCATCGGTTCTTC; CDR3 protein: CSASPGSHRFF
V gene: TRBV4-2; J gene: TRBJ2-2; clone size: few; D gene: .; CDR3 DNA: TGTGCCAGCAGCCCCCTCTCCAGCGGGCTCACCGGGGAGCTGTTTTTT; CDR3 protein: CASSPLSSGLTGELFF
V gene: TRBV5-6; J gene: TRBJ1-4; clone size: .; D gene: .; CDR3 DNA: TGTGCCAGCAGCTTGGACACAGGCCGACATTCGACTAATGAAAAACTGTTTTTT; CDR3 protein: CASSLDTGRHSTNEKLFF
V gene: TRBV11-3; J gene: TRBJ2-3; clone size: .; D gene: .; CDR3 DNA: TGTGCCAGCAGCCCCGAGCTGGGCACGCAGTATTTT; CDR3 protein: CASSPELGTQYF
V gene: TRBV5-6; J gene: TRBJ1-2; clone size: .; D gene: .; CDR3 DNA: TGTGCCAGCAGCTCGAGAGGTGGCTACACCTTC; CDR3 protein: CASSSRGGYTF
V gene: TRBV28; J gene: TRBJ2-7; clone size: once; D gene: TRBD1; CDR3 DNA: TGTGCCAGCAGACCGTCAGGGGGTGCTAACTACGAGCAGTACTTC; CDR3 protein: CASRPSGGANYEQYF
V gene: TRBV2; J gene: TRBJ1-2; clone size: once; D gene: .; CDR3 DNA: TGTGCCAGCAGTGGGAGGGGAGGGATCAGCTCTGGCTACACCTTC; CDR3 protein: CASSGRGGISSGYTF
V gene: TRBV6-6; J gene: TRBJ2-1; clone size: once; D gene: TRBD2; CDR3 DNA: TGTGCCAGCAGTTACTCTAGCGGGAGCTCCTACAATGAGCAGTTCTTC; CDR3 protein: CASSYSSGSSYNEQFF
V gene: TRBV5-6; J gene: TRBJ2-5; clone size: few; D gene: TRBD2; CDR3 DNA: TGTGCCAGCAGCTCGCGGACTAGCGGGGGGGCCCAAGAGACCCAGTACTTC; CDR3 protein: CASSSRTSGGAQETQYF
V gene: TRBV6-1; J gene: TRBJ1-1; clone size: few; D gene: .; CDR3 DNA: TGTGCCAGCGGTAAGACGGGGAACACTGAAGCTTTCTTT; CDR3 protein: CASGKTGNTEAFF
V gene: TRBV4-2; J gene: TRBJ2-3; clone size: .; D gene: .; CDR3 DNA: TGTGCCAGCAGCCAAGTCAGGGGTAGCACAGATACGCAGTATTTT; CDR3 protein: CASSQVRGSTDTQYF
V gene: TRBV6-5; J gene: TRBJ2-5; clone size: .; D gene: .; CDR3 DNA: TGTGCCAGCACCAAGAAAGGGGGAGAGACCCAGTACTTC; CDR3 protein: CASTKKGGETQYF
V gene: TRBV7-2; J gene: TRBJ2-1; clone size: .; D gene: TRBD2; CDR3 DNA: TGTGCCAGCAGCTCCAAGCGGGAGGGCCCCTACAATGAGCAGTTCTTC; CDR3 protein: CASSSKREGPYNEQFF
V gene: TRBV5-4; J gene: TRBJ2-4; clone size: .; D gene: TRBD1; CDR3 DNA: TGTGCCAGCAGCTTGGTGGGGACAGTTACAGCCAAAAACATTCAGTACTTC; CDR3 protein: CASSLVGTVTAKNIQYF
V gene: TRBV4-2; J gene: TRBJ1-2; clone size: few; D gene: .; CDR3 DNA: TGTGCCAGCAGCCGCGAGGACAGACAGACCCCCACCTTC; CDR3 protein: CASSREDRQTPTF
V gene: TRBV5-1; J gene: TRBJ2-2; clone size: .; D gene: TRBD2; CDR3 DNA: TGCGCCAGCAGCTTGTGGCGGGGGGGCCACGGGGAGCTGTTTTTT; CDR3 protein: CASSLWRGGHGELFF
V gene: TRBV12-5; J gene: TRBJ1-5; clone size: .; D gene: .; CDR3 DNA: TGTGCTAGTGGTTTGGTACCCCGCGGGAATCAGCCCCAGCATTTT; CDR3 protein: CASGLVPRGNQPQHF
V gene: TRBV28; J gene: TRBJ1-5; clone size: .; D gene: .; CDR3 DNA: TGTGCCAGCAGTTTAGGTGGAGGCAATCAGCCCCAGCATTTT; CDR3 protein: CASSLGGGNQPQHF
V gene: TRBV9; J gene: TRBJ2-1; clone size: .; D gene: .; CDR3 DNA: TGTGCCAGCAGCGTAGCCGATGAGCAGTTCTTC; CDR3 protein: CASSVADEQFF
V gene: TRBV5-6; J gene: TRBJ2-3; clone size: .; D gene: TRBD1; CDR3 DNA: TGTGCCAGCAGCCCGGGGACAGTTCCCGATACGCAGTATTTT; CDR3 protein: CASSPGTVPDTQYF
V gene: TRBV9; J gene: TRBJ2-2; clone size: .; D gene: TRBD2; CDR3 DNA: TGTGCCAGCAGCGTTCCGGCAATGGCGGGAGGTAGGACCGGGGAGCTGTTTTTT; CDR3 protein: CASSVPAMAGGRTGELFF
V gene: TRBV7-6; J gene: TRBJ2-5; clone size: .; D gene: .; CDR3 DNA: TGTGCCAGCAGCTCGCAAGAGACCCAGTACTTC; CDR3 protein: CASSSQETQYF
V gene: TRBV27; J gene: TRBJ2-7; clone size: .; D gene: TRBD2; CDR3 DNA: TGTGCCAGCAGTGCGACTAGCGGGGGGGTTCAGTACTTC; CDR3 protein: CASSATSGGVQYF
V gene: TRBV13; J gene: TRBJ1-1; clone size: .; D gene: .; CDR3 DNA: TGTGCCAGCAGCTCCCGGTTGGAGGGAAGCACTGAAGCTTTCTTT; CDR3 protein: CASSSRLEGSTEAFF
V gene: TRBV29-1; J gene: TRBJ1-1; clone size: .; D gene: .; CDR3 DNA: TGCAGCGTCGTCATCGGGGGGGTGGGGGAAGCTTTCTTT; CDR3 protein: CSVVIGGVGEAFF
V gene: TRBV11-2; J gene: TRBJ2-3; clone size: .; D gene: TRBD2; CDR3 DNA: TGTGCCAGCAGCCCGACCGGGACTAGCGAGCGAACAGATACGCAGTATTTT; CDR3 protein: CASSPTGTSERTDTQYF
V gene: TRBV7-9; J gene: TRBJ2-7; clone size: few; D gene: TRBD2; CDR3 DNA: TGTGCCAGCCAAACGATCAGCGGGACTAGCAACGAGCAGTACTTC; CDR3 protein: CASQTISGTSNEQYF
V gene: TRBV30; J gene: TRBJ1-5; clone size: .; D gene: .; CDR3 DNA: TGTGCCTGGAGTCGTGGGCTTTATAGCAATCAGCCCCAGCATTTT; CDR3 protein: CAWSRGLYSNQPQHF
V gene: TRBV19; J gene: TRBJ1-1; clone size: .; D gene: .; CDR3 DNA: TGTGCCAGTAGCAACCCTAGTGTCACTAACACTGAAGCTTTCTTT; CDR3 protein: CASSNPSVTNTEAFF
V gene: TRBV11-2; J gene: TRBJ2-7; clone size: few; D gene: TRBD1; CDR3 DNA: TGTGCCAGCAGCTGGGGACAGTCCTACGAGCAGTACTTC; CDR3 protein: CASSWGQSYEQYF
V gene: TRBV28; J gene: TRBJ2-1; clone size: .; D gene: .; CDR3 DNA: TGTGCCAGCAGTTTTGGCCAGTTTGAGCAGTTCTTC; CDR3 protein: CASSFGQFEQFF
V gene: TRBV7-2; J gene: TRBJ1-1; clone size: .; D gene: .; CDR3 DNA: TGTGCCAGCAGCTTAAAGCGGGCGGACACTGAAGCTTTCTTT; CDR3 protein: CASSLKRADTEAFF
V gene: TRBV18; J gene: TRBJ1-2; clone size: .; D gene: .; CDR3 DNA: TGTGCCAGCTCACCACAGTCCACCGGGGACTATGGCTACACCTTC; CDR3 protein: CASSPQSTGDYGYTF
V gene: TRBV19; J gene: TRBJ2-7; clone size: .; D gene: .; CDR3 DNA: TGTGCCAGTAGCCTATTCTCTGCGGTATATCACGAGCAGTACTTC; CDR3 protein: CASSLFSAVYHEQYF
V gene: TRBV23-1; J gene: TRBJ1-5; clone size: once; D gene: .; CDR3 DNA: TGCGCCAGCAGTCAATCGATCAGGGAGGGTTATAGCAATCAGCCCCAGCATTTT; CDR3 protein: CASSQSIREGYSNQPQHF
V gene: TRBV7-6; J gene: TRBJ2-5; clone size: .; D gene: .; CDR3 DNA: TGTGCCAGCAGCGTCGGGACTCAAGAGACCCAGTACTTC; CDR3 protein: CASSVGTQETQYF
V gene: TRBV10-3; J gene: TRBJ2-3; clone size: once; D gene: .; CDR3 DNA: TGTGCCATCTCTGGTGGGGGGGGGCGCACAGATACGCAGTATTTT; CDR3 protein: CAISGGGGRTDTQYF
V gene: TRBV6-5; J gene: TRBJ2-5; clone size: .; D gene: TRBD1; CDR3 DNA: TGTGCCAGCAGCCGCGACAGGGGAGAGACCCAGTACTTC; CDR3 protein: CASSRDRGETQYF
V gene: TRBV7-2; J gene: TRBJ1-4; clone size: .; D gene: .; CDR3 DNA: TGTGCCAGCAACTTAGTCGGGGGTAGTGAAAAACTGTTTTTT; CDR3 protein: CASNLVGGSEKLFF
V gene: TRBV30; J gene: TRBJ2-2; clone size: .; D gene: .; CDR3 DNA: TGTGCCTGGAGTGCTAGGGGCCTGTCCACCGGGGAGCTGTTTTTT; CDR3 protein: CAWSARGLSTGELFF
V gene: TRBV5-4; J gene: TRBJ2-7; clone size: .; D gene: .; CDR3 DNA: TGTGCCAGCAGCACGGGGGGCGCCCGGGGGTCGTACGAGCAGTACTTC; CDR3 protein: CASSTGGARGSYEQYF
V gene: TRBV5-1; J gene: TRBJ2-3; clone size: once; D gene: .; CDR3 DNA: TGCGCCAGCAGCTTGGCTGGCACAGATACGCAGTATTTT; CDR3 protein: CASSLAGTDTQYF
V gene: TRBV9; J gene: TRBJ2-3; clone size: .; D gene: .; CDR3 DNA: TGTGCCAGCAGCTCCCGCGGGGCCCTCGCAGATACGCAGTATTTT; CDR3 protein: CASSSRGALADTQYF
V gene: TRBV6-5; J gene: TRBJ2-7; clone size: .; D gene: TRBD2; CDR3 DNA: TGTGCCAGCAGTTTGACTAGCGGAGGAAGCTACGAGCAGTACTTC; CDR3 protein: CASSLTSGGSYEQYF
V gene: TRBV7-2; J gene: TRBJ1-3; clone size: .; D gene: .; CDR3 DNA: TGTGCCAGCAGCTTAGCGAGCGGGGCCTCTGGAAACACCATATATTTT; CDR3 protein: CASSLASGASGNTIYF